The 15 T cell receptor beta chains given below trace back to one sample, sequenced in a study of regulatory T cells in long-lasting Graves disease. Assembly of TCR beta libraries relied on iRepertoire HTBI primers together with Arm-PCR of CDR3 regions. TCRdb re-analysed the multiplex PCR reads in MiXCR, keeping a single row per CDR3 protein. Of more than 350,000 distinct CDR3 sequences listed, roughly a fifth were seen once; the top ten hold roughly an eighth. Time point reported: persistent/refractory GD, antithyroid drugs over 5 years with positive TRAb. The TCR library was made from RNA extracted from PBMCs. The material was peripheral blood mononuclear cells (PBMCs), obtained when the disease was refractory, from a patient treated with antithyroid drugs. These receptors all stem from a female donor with Graves disease.

V usage is TRBV20-1 and J usage is TRBJ2-7; D may be TRBD2 (7 bases). The CDR3 totals 15 residues. CDR1 and CDR2 (germline): DFQATT, SNEGSKA (reference sequence). The germline V and J ends were trimmed by 5 bases and 0 bases, with 17 bases remaining between them. CDR3 DNA: TGCAGTGCTGGTCCAGGGGACTATTACTCCTACGAGCAGTACTTC. It encodes CSAGPGDYYSYEQYF.

The chain uses TRBV4-1 and TRBJ1-4; 12 nucleotides line up with TRBD1. V lost 0 bases to trimming and J lost 6 bases; unmatched junction nucleotides: 5. The CDR3 is made up of 17 amino acids. Germline CDR1 MGHRA, CDR2 YSYEKL. CDR3 sequence reads: CASSQERDRGPHEKLFF. The CDR3 DNA is TGCGCCAGCAGCCAAGAAAGGGACAGGGGGCCGCATGAAAAACTGTTTTTT.

This clonotype was seen repeatedly, ten times or more. V usage is TRBV7-2 and J usage is TRBJ2-5; 8 bases line up with TRBD1. The germline V gene encodes CDR1 SGHTA and CDR2 FQGNSA. CDR3 length: 16 residues. With 5 bases clipped from V and 4 bases from J, the junction kept 12 bases outside the gene matches. The CDR3 region is CASSSDRTGSRETQYF. CDR3 nucleotides: TGTGCCAGCAGCAGCGATAGGACAGGGAGCCGAGAGACCCAGTACTTC.

This clonotype showed up just a few times. The rearrangement joins TRBV27 to TRBJ1-4; TRBD1 agrees at 9 bases. J lost 13 bases, V lost 8 bases, and 5 bases had no gene match. Germline V CDR1 and CDR2: MNHEY, SMNVEV (reference sequence). The CDR3 has 11 residues. Here the CDR3 reads CASYGTGRLFF. In DNA, the CDR3 is TGTGCCAGCTATGGGACAGGGCGACTGTTTTTT.

The gene calls are TRBV11-2 and TRBJ2-3; D remains ambiguous. The ends were cut back, 5 bases at V and 2 bases at J, with 8 bases in the middle. Germline CDR1 and CDR2: SGHAT and FQNNGV. The CDR3 contains 13 residues. The CDR3 DNA is TGTGCCAGCAGCCCCGTGCACACAGATACGCAGTATTTT. This encodes CASSPVHTDTQYF.

This clonotype was detected a few times. The rearrangement joins TRBV29-1 to TRBJ2-2; 7 nucleotides agree with TRBD2. This CDR3 is built from 13 residues. The V and J ends lost 5 bases and 7 bases, in that order; junction bases with no gene match: 7. Germline values: CDR1 SQVTM, CDR2 ANQGSEA. The CDR3 reads CSVRRGVVGELFF. CDR3 DNA sequence: TGCAGCGTTCGTCGGGGGGTCGTCGGGGAGCTGTTTTTT.

The table lists this clonotype with many counts. This sequence joins TRBV12-3 or TRBV12-4 and TRBJ1-1; no clear D. CDR3 length: 13 amino acids. The V end was cut by 4 bases, the J end by 1 base, with 7 bases between. CDR3 in DNA: TGTGCCAGCAGTTCCAGCGGGAACACTGAAGCTTTCTTT. This encodes CASSSSGNTEAFF.

The table lists this clonotype with many counts. V is TRBV7-9 and J is TRBJ2-5, with 8 bases lining up with TRBD2. Germline V gene lookup returns CDR1 SEHNR and CDR2 FQNEAQ (reference sequence). J lost 5 bases, V lost 3 bases, and 8 bases had no gene match. CDR3 length: 15 amino acids. CDR3 residues: CASSFTAGGGETQYF. For the CDR3, the DNA is TGTGCCAGCAGCTTCACCGCGGGAGGAGGGGAGACCCAGTACTTC.

This clonotype was seen only a few times. A far more abundant clone sits one base away, making this likely a read error. The chain is built from TRBV7-6 and TRBJ2-2; D unclear. V was pared by 1 base and J by 4 bases, with 7 bases between. This CDR3 is 14 amino acids long. Germline CDR1 is SGHVS and CDR2 is FNYEAQ. CDR3 DNA sequence: TGTGCCAGCAGCTTAGGGGGAATCACCGGGGAGCTGTTTTTT. Its translation is CASSLGGITGELFF.

The J gene is TRBJ2-7, the V gene TRBV27, with TRBD1 matching over 8 bases. In germline, CDR1 is MNHEY, CDR2 SMNVEV (reference sequence). The trim removed 1 base at V and 7 bases at J, leaving 9 bases unmatched. The CDR3 is 15 residues long. DNA for the CDR3: TGTGCCAGCAGTTTATGGCAGGGGGCCCTCCAGGAGCAGTACTTC. It is translated as CASSLWQGALQEQYF.

Regarding this clonotype: It is likely a read error: a sequence one base away is far more abundant. The chain combines TRBV12-3 or TRBV12-4 with TRBJ2-7, with TRBD1 matching 9 bases. This CDR3 comprises 15 residues. The CDR3: CASSSPRDRAYKQYF. CDR3 sequence (DNA): TGTGCCAGCAGCTCCCCCCGGGACAGGGCCTACAAGCAGTACTTC.

This clonotype was found many times. The chain joins TRBV10-3 to TRBJ2-7; 8 nucleotides line up with TRBD1. The CDR3 runs to 15 residues. CDR1 is ENHRY, CDR2 SYGVKD, per germline. Unmatched junction bases numbered 7, after V lost 1 base and J lost 5 bases. The CDR3 sequence: CAISEWAGGRDEQYF. In nucleotides, the CDR3 is TGTGCCATCAGTGAGTGGGCAGGGGGCAGGGACGAGCAGTACTTC.

The chain joins TRBV20-1 to TRBJ1-1, with D possibly TRBD1 on 6 matching bases. Trimming removed 0 bases at V and 4 bases at J, with 18 bases between. There are 16 residues in the CDR3. Germline-derived CDR1 and CDR2 are DFQATT and SNEGSKA (reference sequence). CDR3 sequence reads: CSARDSAGGVITEAFF. The CDR3 DNA is TGCAGTGCTAGAGATAGTGCCGGGGGCGTTATCACTGAAGCTTTCTTT.

This clonotype was seen many times. The chain joins TRBV28 to TRBJ2-7, with D possibly matching TRBD1 (5 bases). The germline V gene has CDR1 MDHEN and CDR2 SYDVKM. The germline V and J ends were trimmed by 2 bases and 2 bases, with 10 bases remaining between them. The CDR3 spans 14 residues. CDR3 residues: CASSLHDRTYEQYF. CDR3 sequence (DNA): TGTGCCAGCAGTTTACACGACAGAACCTACGAGCAGTACTTC.

On this clonotype itself: A single base separates this from a much larger clone, so it may be a read error. The chain is built from TRBV28 and TRBJ1-4; D is undetermined. V lost 4 bases to trimming and J lost 6 bases, with 15 bases between them. This CDR3 contains 15 residues. CDR1 and CDR2 from the germline V gene are MDHEN and SYDVKM. The CDR3 reads CASSSESAGDEKLFF. CDR3 in DNA: TGTGCCAGCAGTTCGGAGTCGGCGGGCGATGAAAAACTGTTTTTT.